This T cell receptor (beta chain) was sequenced in a study of blood T cell repertoires in COVID-19. In the authors' methods: For nucleated cells, counts were estimated from reference gene primer amplification. Here immunoSEQ multiplex PCR was the method, and the copy in TCRdb shows in-frame clones only, minus some. Clone size and V and J calls were adopted from that table, with D and trimming inferred from the DNA. This sample carries around 80,000 clones, roughly 85% of them seen once, and the ten largest clones take roughly 9.6%. The Seattle patients, enrolled during active infection, were followed longitudinally. Trimming took off 6 bases at V and 6 bases at J, with 11 bases between the two ends. The CDR3 loop spans 13 amino acids. Germline CDR1 and CDR2: MNHEY and SVGAGI.

Sequencing input: peripheral blood. The TCR was taken from a man between 45 and 60 years old with COVID-19, enrolled during active disease. The chain is built from TRBV6-5 and TRBJ2-2; D is possibly TRBD2 (6 bases). In DNA form, the CDR3 reads TGTGCCAGCAGCCGGAGGGAGTCCGGGGAGCTGTTTTTT. Encoded protein: CASSRRESGELFF.